Listed below are T cell receptor beta chains from one sample, sequenced in a study of blood T cell repertoires in COVID-19. Produced via immunoSEQ multiplex PCR; TCRdb's table is partial and in-frame only. Altogether 65,000 to 70,000 clones are present, roughly 84% being singletons, with the ten largest covering 3.5% to 5%. The specimen sequenced was peripheral blood. All receptors derive from a man aged 50-59 years with acute or convalescent COVID-19. CDR3s include the opening cysteine and the closing phenylalanine or tryptophan.

v_call: TRBV5-1; cdr3_aa: CASSQGQGGAKNIQYF
v_call: TRBV10-3; cdr3_aa: CAISGGSNQPQHF
v_call: TRBV7-9; cdr3_aa: CASSSQGVPYEQYF
v_call: TRBV7-6; cdr3_aa: CASSQMRVGPYEQYF
v_call: TRBV2; cdr3_aa: CASRADRAISYEQYF
v_call: TRBV27; cdr3_aa: CASSLRLGNTGELFF
v_call: TRBV7-3; cdr3_aa: CASSFSIANTGELFF
v_call: TRBV30; cdr3_aa: CAWRGGQVVRETQYF
v_call: TRBV19; cdr3_aa: CASSWTDSSAEAFF
v_call: TRBV6-5; cdr3_aa: CASGPRDRGNEKLFF
v_call: TRBV6-6; cdr3_aa: CASSYGLRGGSEQYF
v_call: TRBV7-9; cdr3_aa: CASTHFGEGTEAFF
v_call: TRBV25-1; cdr3_aa: CASSYYIATNEKLFF
v_call: TRBV9; cdr3_aa: CASSPESGAEYNEQFF
v_call: TRBV7-2; cdr3_aa: CASSSYGNTIYF
v_call: TRBV28; cdr3_aa: CASSPITGLLAYNEQFF
v_call: TRBV7-9; cdr3_aa: CASSSRGLAGASYEQYF
v_call: TRBV20-1; cdr3_aa: CSARANYGYTF
v_call: TRBV7-3; cdr3_aa: CASSAYSTTDTQYF
v_call: TRBV12-3/TRBV12-4; cdr3_aa: CASSLTREWEQYF
v_call: TRBV5-8; cdr3_aa: CASSLILRDRQLNEQFF
v_call: TRBV18; cdr3_aa: CASSPGGARVNEQFF
v_call: TRBV27; cdr3_aa: CASSPGFTGHEQYF
v_call: TRBV19; cdr3_aa: CASSIRANYGYTF
v_call: TRBV9; cdr3_aa: CASSVGQGNQPQHF
v_call: TRBV30; cdr3_aa: CAWSGNEQFF
v_call: TRBV28; cdr3_aa: CASSFVRGTDTQYF
v_call: TRBV9; cdr3_aa: CASSEGNAPGELFF